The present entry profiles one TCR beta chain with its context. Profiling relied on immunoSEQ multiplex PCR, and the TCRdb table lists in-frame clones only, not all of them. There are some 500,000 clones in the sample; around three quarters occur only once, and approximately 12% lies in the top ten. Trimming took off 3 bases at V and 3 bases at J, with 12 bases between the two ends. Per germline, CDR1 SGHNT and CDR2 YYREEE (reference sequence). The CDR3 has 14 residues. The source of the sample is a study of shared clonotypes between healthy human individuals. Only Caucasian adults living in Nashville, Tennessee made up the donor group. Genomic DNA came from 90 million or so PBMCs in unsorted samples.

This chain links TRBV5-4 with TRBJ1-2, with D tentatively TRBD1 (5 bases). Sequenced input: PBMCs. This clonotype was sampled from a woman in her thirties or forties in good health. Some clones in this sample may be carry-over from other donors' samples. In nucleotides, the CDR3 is TGTGCCAGCAGCTCAGCCCGGGGGGACTATGGCTACACCTTC. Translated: CASSSARGDYGYTF. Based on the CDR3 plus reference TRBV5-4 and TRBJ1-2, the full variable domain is ETGVTQSPTHLIKTRGQQVTLRCSSQSGHNTVSWYQQALGQGPQFIFQYYREEENGRGNFPPRFSGLQFPNYSSELNVNALELDDSALYLCASSSARGDYGYTFGSGTRLTVV.